The clone carrying this TCR beta chain appeared many times. What it recognizes is unknown. Germline CDR1 SEHNR, CDR2 FQNEAQ (reference sequence). The CDR3 has 14 amino acids. The J segment lost 4 bases and the V segment lost 5 bases, leaving 3 bases of the junction unmatched. A single record per CDR3 protein comes from TCRdb applying MiXCR to the 5' RACE reads. This sample has approximately 510,000 distinct CDR3 sequences, with 21% found just once. These data are taken from a study of T cells after yellow fever vaccination. The study's findings and limits: The secondary response was weaker, and its peak arrived faster, on day 5 versus 15. Overall, a small share of clonotypes was seen in both CD4 and CD8 compartments.

This TCR came from a man younger than 35 who received the YFV17D yellow fever vaccine. The chain is built from TRBV7-9 and TRBJ1-5; 9 bases are shared with TRBD1. The sequences come from PBMCs, collected 21 days after the first yellow fever vaccination. The CDR3 region has the DNA TGTGCCAGCAGCCAGACAGGGGGGAATCAGCCCCAGCATTTT. It specifies CASSQTGGNQPQHF.